The present TCR beta chain was sequenced within a study of blood T cells in healthy people across ages. Whole-study findings and limits: Considered underestimates were the diversity estimates obtained from one million T cells.

A second PCR of roughly 6 to 12 cycles used a sample-barcoded 5' primer and a J-beta primer mix. TCRdb reprocessed the 5' RACE reads with MiXCR, giving one entry per CDR3 protein. The repertoire has over 700,000 distinct CDR3 sequences, around 25% of them found once; the top ten carry more than 8%. Each sample yielded at least 5.5 micrograms of PBMC total RNA. This clonotype appeared a few times. Its antigen is not identified. The CDR3 length is 13 residues. CDR1 and CDR2 from the germline V gene are LNHNV and YYDKDF (reference sequence). Between the trimmed V and J ends, which lost 0 bases and 6 bases, there was a span of 8 bases. The same data also contributed to another study, on T cells of mothers and their children.

The chain recombines TRBV15 with TRBJ2-5, with D perhaps TRBD1 or TRBD2 (5 bases each). This sequence was found in a boy aged 5-17 years in good health. Sequencing input: blood. CDR3 DNA sequence: TGTGCCACCAGCAGAGATAGGGGACAGACCCAGTACTTC. Translating it yields CATSRDRGQTQYF. The full variable domain, its missing parts supplied by reference TRBV15 and TRBJ2-5, is DAMVIQNPRYQVTQFGKPVTLSCSQTLNHNVMYWYQQKSSQAPKLLFHYYDKDFNNEADTPDNFQSRRPNTSFCFLDIRSPGLGDTAMYLCATSRDRGQTQYFGPGTRLLVL.